These T cell receptor beta chains were read from a single sample in a study of cytomegalovirus exposure and HLA in healthy donors. Data came from immunoSEQ multiplex PCR; TCRdb stores just in-frame clones and leaves some out. The top ten hold roughly 9% of the sample, which has 120,000 or so clones, under 85% seen once. The sample comprised PBMCs. The receptors originated from a woman aged 45-59 years in good health and CMV-seropositive. CDR3s include the opening cysteine and the closing phenylalanine or tryptophan. Each record gives: V gene, J gene, D gene, clone size, CDR3 protein, CDR3 DNA. D genes are given only for firm matches. Clone size is not always given. Where it is, it says once, few, many or a class for expanded clones.

TRBV5-1	TRBJ2-2	NA	NA	CASSLMRVQNTGELFF	TGCGCCAGCAGCTTGATGAGGGTACAGAACACCGGGGAGCTGTTTTTT
TRBV7-7	TRBJ2-1	TRBD2	once	CASSAGLAGGPYNEQFF	TGTGCTAGCAGCGCCGGACTAGCGGGAGGGCCGTACAATGAGCAGTTCTTC
TRBV6-5	TRBJ1-6	TRBD1	NA	CASSYNNRGNSPLHF	TGTGCCAGCAGTTACAACAACAGGGGGAACTCACCCCTCCACTTT
TRBV2	TRBJ1-1	NA	NA	CASRRIATEAFF	TGTGCCAGCAGGCGAATCGCCACTGAAGCTTTCTTT
TRBV7-9	TRBJ2-7	TRBD2	NA	CASSSTSTSGRLYGYEQYF	TGTGCCAGCAGCTCTACCTCGACTAGCGGGAGACTTTATGGGTACGAGCAGTACTTC
TRBV19	TRBJ1-3	TRBD1	NA	CATRQGAGNTIYF	TGTGCCACTCGACAGGGGGCGGGGAACACCATATATTTT
TRBV7-9	TRBJ1-1	NA	NA	CASSLKGQSGGVTEAFF	TGTGCCAGCAGCTTAAAGGGCCAGTCTGGAGGGGTCACTGAAGCTTTCTTT
TRBV7-9	TRBJ2-1	TRBD2	NA	CASSLASGGQNEQFF	TGTGCCAGCAGCTTAGCTTCGGGAGGGCAGAATGAGCAGTTCTTC
TRBV7-8	TRBJ2-1	TRBD1	NA	CASSVRGGRQGASFYNEQFF	TGTGCCAGCAGCGTTAGGGGGGGTCGACAGGGGGCTAGTTTCTACAATGAGCAGTTCTTC
TRBV5-4	TRBJ2-3	TRBD2	NA	CASSRLAGGRTDTQYF	TGTGCCAGCAGCCGCCTAGCGGGGGGTCGCACAGATACGCAGTATTTT
TRBV7-8	TRBJ2-7	NA	NA	CASSLRPGTGRNEQYF	TGTGCCAGCAGCTTACGGCCTGGAACAGGGCGGAACGAGCAGTACTTC
TRBV10-3	TRBJ1-2	NA	NA	CATLIDGRGGYTF	TGTGCCACCCTGATCGACGGGAGAGGTGGCTACACCTTC
TRBV4-1	TRBJ2-7	TRBD1	NA	CASSQETGRFYEQYF	TGCGCCAGCAGCCAAGAGACAGGGCGTTTCTACGAGCAGTACTTC
TRBV28	TRBJ1-1	NA	once	CASSLRGSEAFF	TGTGCCAGCAGTTTACGCGGTAGTGAAGCTTTCTTT
TRBV27	TRBJ1-2	TRBD1	NA	CAIHKGANYGYTF	TGTGCCATTCATAAGGGGGCAAACTATGGCTACACCTTC
TRBV19	TRBJ2-3	TRBD2	few	CASRFSGSAADTQYF	TGTGCCAGTCGCTTCAGCGGGAGTGCGGCAGATACGCAGTATTTT
TRBV2	TRBJ1-5	NA	few	CASADRNSNQPQHF	TGTGCCAGCGCAGACAGAAATAGCAATCAGCCCCAGCATTTT
TRBV6-5	TRBJ2-7	NA	NA	CATSQEAPHEQYF	TGTGCCACGTCCCAGGAGGCACCTCACGAGCAGTACTTC
TRBV6-5	TRBJ2-1	TRBD2	NA	CASSYGLAGVNEQFF	TGTGCCAGCAGTTACGGACTAGCGGGAGTAAATGAGCAGTTCTTC
TRBV7-2	TRBJ2-7	NA	NA	CASSLVVRDYEQYF	TGTGCCAGCAGCTTAGTGGTCAGGGACTACGAGCAGTACTTC
TRBV9	TRBJ2-1	NA	few	CASSARGEQFF	TGTGCCAGCAGCGCCCGCGGTGAGCAGTTCTTC
TRBV5-1	TRBJ1-1	NA	NA	CASSLVRGNTEAFF	TGCGCCAGCAGCTTGGTAAGGGGAAACACTGAAGCTTTCTTT
TRBV9	TRBJ2-7	TRBD1	NA	CASSVCRDREPESLYEQYF	TGTGCCAGCAGCGTGTGCCGGGACAGGGAACCGGAGTCCCTCTACGAGCAGTACTTC
TRBV28	TRBJ2-2	NA	few	CASKQGSNTGELFF	TGTGCCAGCAAGCAGGGATCGAACACCGGGGAGCTGTTTTTT
TRBV27	TRBJ1-5	NA	NA	CASSSRGQGQPQHF	TGTGCCAGCAGTTCAAGGGGCCAAGGGCAGCCCCAGCATTTT
TRBV7-9	TRBJ1-5	NA	few	CSSSFIQGSQHF	TGTTCCAGCAGCTTTATACAGGGCTCCCAGCATTTT
TRBV6-5	TRBJ1-1	TRBD1	NA	CASGTGKTNTEAFF	TGTGCCAGCGGGACAGGGAAGACGAACACTGAAGCTTTCTTT
TRBV6-5	TRBJ2-7	NA	NA	CASIDSGRSSYEQYF	TGTGCCAGCATCGACTCGGGTAGGAGCTCCTACGAGCAGTACTTC
TRBV10-3	TRBJ2-5	NA	NA	CAISERGQETQYF	TGTGCCATCAGTGAGCGGGGGCAAGAGACCCAGTACTTC
TRBV19	TRBJ1-1	NA	once	CASTRERGRTEAFF	TGTGCTAGTACCCGGGAGAGGGGCCGAACTGAAGCTTTCTTT
TRBV27	TRBJ1-4	NA	NA	CASSYRGEKLFF	TGTGCCAGCAGTTATAGGGGGGAAAAACTGTTTTTT
TRBV2	TRBJ1-2	NA	NA	CASSPEGGNYGYTF	TGTGCCAGCAGCCCAGAAGGGGGTAACTATGGCTACACCTTC
TRBV7-3	TRBJ2-5	TRBD2	NA	CASSPGLAGGIQETQYF	TGTGCCAGCAGCCCGGGACTAGCGGGGGGCATCCAAGAGACCCAGTACTTC
TRBV7-9	TRBJ2-7	TRBD1	NA	CASSLEGTGRHEQYF	TGTGCCAGCAGCTTAGAAGGGACAGGGAGGCACGAGCAGTACTTC
TRBV5-4	TRBJ2-3	TRBD1	many	CASSPGTGGTDTQYF	TGTGCCAGCAGCCCCGGGACAGGGGGTACAGATACGCAGTATTTT
TRBV7-7	TRBJ2-1	TRBD2	NA	CASSSGGRVNEQFF	TGTGCTAGCAGCTCGGGGGGGCGGGTCAATGAGCAGTTCTTC
TRBV4-1	TRBJ2-7	NA	NA	CASSLEASYEQYF	TGCGCCAGCAGCCTCGAAGCCTCCTACGAGCAGTACTTC
TRBV7-6	TRBJ1-1	NA	NA	CASSLSRQLNTEAFF	TGTGCCAGCAGCTTATCCCGACAGTTGAACACTGAAGCTTTCTTT
TRBV4-1	TRBJ2-7	TRBD2	once	CASSQNQLAGDQYF	TGCGCCAGCAGCCAAAACCAACTAGCGGGAGACCAGTACTTC
TRBV5-1	TRBJ1-2	NA	NA	CASNEGVGGYTF	TGCGCCAGCAACGAAGGGGTAGGGGGCTACACCTTC
TRBV30	TRBJ1-1	NA	NA	CAWSPSGREAFF	TGTGCCTGGAGTCCATCCGGGAGAGAAGCTTTCTTT
TRBV9	TRBJ2-3	TRBD1	NA	CASSVGARGRQGADTQYF	TGTGCCAGCAGCGTAGGAGCCAGGGGAAGGCAGGGGGCAGATACGCAGTATTTT